These 29 T cell receptor beta chains were all obtained from the same sample, sequenced in a study of shared clonotypes between healthy human individuals. Sequencing was performed with immunoSEQ multiplex PCR; in TCRdb, only in-frame clones are kept and a portion is missing. Among about 2.3 million clones listed, about 90% were seen once. The sample consisted of naive CD4+ T cells from PBMCs. Sample subset: CD45RA+ positively selected. These receptors originate from a man aged 18-30 years in good health. Some clones in this sample may be carry-over from other donors' samples.

The chain carries TRBV10-2 and TRBJ2-6; D not certain. V lost 7 bases and J 0 bases, leaving 7 bases between the germline ends. Per the germline V gene, CDR1 is WSHSY and CDR2 is SAAADI. This CDR3 is 14 amino acids long. The CDR3 region is CASMRSSGANVLTF. In DNA form, the CDR3 reads TGCGCCAGCATGCGGAGCTCTGGGGCCAACGTCCTGACTTTC.

This chain connects TRBV7-2 to TRBJ1-4; D perhaps matches TRBD1 (6 bases). The V gene's germline CDR1 is SGHTA and CDR2 FQGNSA. The germline V and J ends were trimmed by 2 bases and 0 bases, with 10 bases remaining between them. The CDR3 totals 16 residues. CDR3 in DNA: TGTGCCAGCAGCTTATCCAGGGACACAACTAATGAAAAACTGTTTTTT. It specifies CASSLSRDTTNEKLFF.

The rearrangement joins TRBV18 to TRBJ1-2; 8 bases are a match to TRBD1. CDR3 size: 14 residues. Per germline, CDR1 KGHSH and CDR2 LQKENI. V lost 3 bases and J lost 4; bases outside the gene matches: 4. CDR3 coding DNA: TGTGCCAGCTCACCGGACAGGGCTCGCTATGGCTACACCTTC. Protein product: CASSPDRARYGYTF.

This rearrangement joins TRBV4-1 to TRBJ1-3; D not certain. This CDR3 spans 16 amino acids. CDR1 and CDR2 (germline): MGHRA, YSYEKL. V shed 1 base and J shed 0 bases, with 10 bases lying between them. The CDR3 DNA is TGCGCCAGCAGCCAAGTTGGGCAAGACTCTGGAAACACCATATATTTT. Its protein is CASSQVGQDSGNTIYF.

V is TRBV28 and J is TRBJ2-6; 7 bases line up with TRBD1. The CDR3 has 16 residues. J was trimmed by 4 bases and V by 7 bases; bases with no gene match: 10. Germline V gives CDR1 MDHEN, CDR2 SYDVKM. CDR3 nucleotides: TGTGCCAGCATATTGAACAGGGGCAGCGGGGCCAACGTCCTGACTTTC. Residues: CASILNRGSGANVLTF.

The rearrangement joins TRBV10-3 to TRBJ2-5; tentative D call: TRBD1 (5 bases). Trimming shortened V by 4 bases and J by 5 bases, and 23 bases separated the two germline ends. The CDR3 is made up of 17 amino acids. Germline assignment: CDR1 ENHRY and CDR2 SYGVKD. In DNA form, the CDR3 reads TGTGCCATCAGTGTTACGCCAAGGGGTGGTCCCAGGGAGACCCAGTACTTC. As protein: CAISVTPRGGPRETQYF.

The chain couples TRBV5-5 to TRBJ1-2; no definite D call. There are 11 residues in the CDR3. Per the germline V gene, CDR1 is SGHKS and CDR2 is YYEKEE (reference sequence). V shed 6 bases and J shed 7 bases, with 10 bases lying between them. The CDR3 is CASTSNAGYTF. In DNA, the CDR3 is TGTGCCAGCACCTCAAACGCTGGCTACACCTTC.

This rearrangement joins TRBV5-4 to TRBJ2-3, with D possibly matching TRBD1 (6 bases). Between the trimmed V and J ends, which lost 4 bases and 2 bases, there was a span of 17 bases. Germline V gives CDR1 SGHNT, CDR2 YYREEE (reference sequence). CDR3 length: 16 residues. The CDR3 region is CASSPAGTTTTDTQYF. The CDR3 DNA is TGTGCCAGCAGCCCGGCCGGGACAACAACCACAGATACGCAGTATTTT.

The V call is TRBV7-2, the J call TRBJ2-2; D is ambiguous. Trimming stripped 1 base from V and 4 bases from J, with 7 bases between. Per the germline V gene, CDR1 is SGHTA and CDR2 is FQGNSA. The CDR3 spans 14 residues. CDR3 nucleotides: TGTGCCAGCAGCTTAGAACGTGTCACCGGGGAGCTGTTTTTT. It encodes CASSLERVTGELFF.

The chain joins TRBV27 to TRBJ2-7; the D gene is possibly TRBD1 (6 bases). The CDR3 loop spans 13 amino acids. Germline CDR1 MNHEY, CDR2 SMNVEV (reference sequence). Deletions cut 2 bases from V and 6 bases from J, with 11 bases between. The CDR3 DNA reads as TGTGCCAGCAGTTTACAGGGGTTTGGCGAGCAGTACTTC. Its protein is CASSLQGFGEQYF.

The chain joins TRBV5-4 to TRBJ2-1; 13 bases line up with TRBD2. Losses at the gene ends were 4 bases for V and 10 bases for J; bases not matched to a gene: 8. This CDR3 is 15 amino acids long. Germline V gene lookup returns CDR1 SGHNT and CDR2 YYREEE (reference sequence). The CDR3 here is CASSPLTSGREEQFF. As DNA, the CDR3 is TGTGCCAGCAGCCCACTAACTAGCGGGAGGGAAGAGCAGTTCTTC.

The chain recombines TRBV14 with TRBJ1-2, with D possibly TRBD1 on 5 matching bases. The V gene's germline CDR1 is SGHDN and CDR2 FVKESK. CDR3 length: 14 residues. Trimming took 6 bases from V and 8 from J, leaving 19 bases between them. The CDR3 nucleotides read TGTGCCAGCAGTCCCGGAGGAGGGGCGGGAGGCTACACCTTC. Amino acids: CASSPGGGAGGYTF.

This clone was seen a single time. The V and J genes are TRBV28 and TRBJ2-7; D gene uncertain. Trimming cost V 7 bases and J 0 bases, with 10 bases left between them. This CDR3 spans 13 amino acids. The germline gives CDR1 MDHEN, CDR2 SYDVKM. The CDR3: CASKPQSSYEQYF. As DNA, the CDR3 is TGTGCCAGCAAACCACAAAGCTCCTACGAGCAGTACTTC.

About this clone: Other DNA sequences in this sample translate to the same CDR3. The J gene is TRBJ1-5, the V gene TRBV6-6; TRBD1 might be the D (6 bases). V lost 6 bases and J 0 bases, leaving 9 bases between the germline ends. Germline CDR1 is MNHNY and CDR2 is SVGAGI (reference sequence). CDR3 length: 14 amino acids. The CDR3 DNA follows: TGTGCCAGCAGCAGGACAGATAGCAATCAGCCCCAGCATTTT. Translating gives CASSRTDSNQPQHF.

The chain is built from TRBV6-1 and TRBJ1-5, with a possible D match to TRBD1 (6 bases). Germline V CDR1 and CDR2: MNHNS, SASEGT. This CDR3 spans 12 amino acids. V lost 7 bases to trimming and J lost 6 bases, with 10 bases between them. This chain's CDR3 is CASNGGRQPQHF. The CDR3 nucleotides read TGTGCCAGCAACGGGGGGCGTCAGCCCCAGCATTTT.

The genes are TRBV28 and TRBJ2-7; D could derive from TRBD1 or TRBD2 (5 bases each). The CDR3 has 14 amino acids. Germline CDR1 and CDR2: MDHEN and SYDVKM. The V end lost 5 bases, the J end lost 3 bases, and 14 bases lay between the germline ends. The CDR3 region has the DNA TGTGCCAGCAGTGCCCCCGGGACGGGCTACGAGCAGTACTTC. It yields the protein CASSAPGTGYEQYF. Drawing the rest from reference TRBV28 and TRBJ2-7, the complete variable domain is DVKVTQSSRYLVKRTGEKVFLECVQDMDHENMFWYRQDPGLGLRLIYFSYDVKMKEKGDIPEGYSVSREKKERFSLILESASTNQTSMYLCASSAPGTGYEQYFGPGTRLTVT.

This chain joins TRBV9 and TRBJ1-3; 7 nucleotides match TRBD1. The ends lost 4 bases at V and 7 bases at J; junction bases unmatched: 20. The CDR3 loop spans 18 amino acids. CDR1 is SGDLS, CDR2 YYNGEE, per germline. The CDR3 DNA follows: TGTGCCAGCAGCCCGCGACTCAAGCCCATTGACAGGGAGAACACCATATATTTT. Its protein product is CASSPRLKPIDRENTIYF.

Details on this clone: The same CDR3 also results from other DNA sequences found in this sample. V usage is TRBV5-6 and J usage is TRBJ1-2; TRBD1 agrees at 7 bases. The CDR3 spans 14 residues. Germline V gives CDR1 SGHDT, CDR2 YYEEEE. Trimming took 4 bases from V and 2 from J; bases not matched to a gene: 5. The CDR3 loop is CASSLRDRNYGYTF. The CDR3 DNA follows: TGTGCCAGCAGCCTCCGGGACAGAAACTATGGCTACACCTTC.

This chain's CDR3 is CAWSVRGSYGYTF. CDR3 nucleotide sequence: TGTGCCTGGAGTGTAAGGGGGTCCTATGGCTACACCTTC. V gene TRBV30 combines with J gene TRBJ1-2, with D maybe TRBD1 (6 bases). Trimming cost V 0 bases and J 4 bases, with 9 bases left between them. Germline values: CDR1 GTSNPN, CDR2 SVGIG (reference sequence). The CDR3 has 13 amino acids.

The chain is built from TRBV18 and TRBJ2-7; the match to TRBD2 covers 10 bases. The germline CDR1 and CDR2 sequences are KGHSH and LQKENI. V shed 0 bases, J shed 3 bases, and the junction held 8 bases outside the gene matches. This CDR3 has 17 residues. The CDR3 loop is CASSPPNLAGGRYEQYF. DNA for the CDR3: TGTGCCAGCTCACCACCGAATTTAGCGGGAGGCCGCTACGAGCAGTACTTC.

Concerning this clone: Other nucleotide sequences in the sample specify the same CDR3. The chain employs TRBV19 and TRBJ2-5; possible D gene TRBD1, 6 bases. The CDR3 totals 11 residues. From germline, CDR1 is LNHDA and CDR2 SQIVND (reference sequence). The V and J ends lost 6 bases and 4 bases respectively, with 6 bases between them. CDR3 bases: TGTGCCAGTAGACAGGGAGAGACCCAGTACTTC. The encoded protein is CASRQGETQYF.

The V call is TRBV21-1, the J call TRBJ1-4. TRBV21-1 is a pseudogene. This CDR3 has 13 amino acids. The CDR3 region is CATPRGDNEKLFF. The CDR3 DNA sequence: TGTGCCACCCCGAGGGGGGATAATGAAAAACTGTTTTTT.

In regard to this clone: Additional DNA sequences in this sample encode the identical CDR3. V usage is TRBV28 and J usage is TRBJ2-2; 9 positions agree with TRBD2. Trimming at V came to 8 bases and at J to 1 base, leaving 2 bases not matched to a gene. There are 14 residues in the CDR3. Germline CDR1 and CDR2: MDHEN and SYDVKM. The CDR3 DNA follows: TGTGCCAGCCGCGGGAGGGGGAACACCGGGGAGCTGTTTTTT. It encodes CASRGRGNTGELFF.

V and J are TRBV28 and TRBJ1-5; no reliable D call. The CDR3 extends over 13 amino acids. The ends were cut back, 3 bases at V and 12 bases at J, with 15 bases in the middle. In germline, CDR1 is MDHEN, CDR2 SYDVKM. Here the CDR3 DNA reads TGTGCCAGCAGTTTCGTCCTCCCCAGTGACCAGCATTTT. The encoded protein is CASSFVLPSDQHF. Combining the CDR3 with reference TRBV28 and TRBJ1-5 gives the whole variable domain DVKVTQSSRYLVKRTGEKVFLECVQDMDHENMFWYRQDPGLGLRLIYFSYDVKMKEKGDIPEGYSVSREKKERFSLILESASTNQTSMYLCASSFVLPSDQHFGDGTRLSIL.

The V and J genes are TRBV15 and TRBJ1-5; no reliable D call. V was clipped by 0 bases and J by 0 bases, with 9 bases between them. CDR1 is LNHNV and CDR2 is YYDKDF in the germline V gene (reference sequence). The CDR3 is 16 residues long. CDR3 DNA sequence: TGTGCCACCAGCAGAGATCAGGCCGATAGCAATCAGCCCCAGCATTTT. Translation gives CATSRDQADSNQPQHF.

V gene TRBV5-1 combines with J gene TRBJ2-5; D is uncertain. The CDR3 runs 14 residues. V shed 0 bases and J shed 4 bases, with 10 bases lying between them. Germline V gene sequence: CDR1 SGHRS, CDR2 YFSETQ. This chain's CDR3 is CASSLATNGETQYF. As DNA, the CDR3 is TGCGCCAGCAGCTTGGCTACGAATGGAGAGACCCAGTACTTC.

This rearrangement joins TRBV25-1 to TRBJ2-1; D unclear. The germline CDR1 and CDR2 sequences are MGHDK and SYGVNS. The ends were cut back, 1 base at V and 3 bases at J, with 10 bases in the middle. This CDR3 spans 15 amino acids. CDR3 coding DNA: TGTGCCAGCAGTGAATTTCGGTCTGACTACAATGAGCAGTTCTTC. Translating it yields CASSEFRSDYNEQFF.

V and J are TRBV19 and TRBJ1-4; the match to TRBD1 covers 7 bases. The V gene end was trimmed by 10 bases and the J gene end by 0 bases; junction bases not matched to a gene: 5. The CDR3 spans 14 residues. CDR1 and CDR2 (germline): LNHDA, SQIVND (reference sequence). The CDR3 is CATRDRTTNEKLFF. As DNA, the CDR3 is TGTGCCACCCGGGACAGAACAACTAATGAAAAACTGTTTTTT.

This chain uses TRBV4-1 with TRBJ2-7; maybe TRBD1 (6 bases). V lost 4 bases to trimming and J lost 0 bases, with 16 bases between them. Looked up from germline, CDR1 is MGHRA and CDR2 is YSYEKL. The CDR3 length is 16 residues. The CDR3 region has the DNA TGCGCCAGCAGCCGCAGTGAGGGGGTGGGCTCCTACGAGCAGTACTTC. Amino acid sequence: CASSRSEGVGSYEQYF.